This TCR beta chain was identified during a study of monozygotic twins with inflammatory bowel disease. Study-level points and caveats: By inverse Simpson index, TCRbeta diversity was lower in IBD patients than in healthy co-twins.

Concerning this clonotype itself: The antigen remains unidentified.

This CDR3 spans 15 amino acids. The germline CDR1 and CDR2 sequences are MNHEY and SVGEGT. Every single donor had an approximately 2.5 ml blood sample drawn. Researchers isolated total RNA from whole blood without sorting T cells. During cDNA synthesis, UMIs that each contained a 6-nucleotide sample barcode were added by means of template switching. TCRdb re-called the 5' RACE reads and gives one entry per CDR3 protein, without DNA. The sample has more than 300,000 distinct CDR3 sequences, and its top ten clones hold roughly 2.6%. J is TRBJ2-1 and V is TRBV6-2 or TRBV6-3; TCRdb's D call, TRBD1, is unchecked because there is no DNA. Sequencing was performed on blood. This TCR came from a human donor with ulcerative colitis or Crohn's disease, or a healthy co-twin of an affected twin (not recorded which). CDR3 sequence reads: CASSYEGLAYNEQFF.